This T cell receptor beta chain was recorded in a study of shared clonotypes between healthy human individuals. Study details: A donor's plate count was three for CD4 naive and three for CD4 memory; CD8 naive had two and CD8 memory one.

The DNA input per sorted-subset replicate PCR was 150 to 200 ng, corresponding to 28,000 or so T cell genomes. The table came from immunoSEQ multiplex PCR; TCRdb's copy has only in-frame clones and leaves some out. The table lists about 1 million clones, approximately 72% of them singletons. The CDR3 loop spans 18 amino acids. Germline trimming cut 4 bases from V and 1 base from J; bases unmatched to any gene: 5. Germline CDR1 LNHDA, CDR2 SQIVND (reference sequence). This TCR came from a man aged 18 to 30 in good health. The sequencing input was memory CD4+ T cells sorted from blood. Subset described: CD45RA-negative fraction. The chain has TRBV19 and TRBJ2-6; the match to TRBD1 covers 12 bases. The CDR3 region is CASSNWDRGLSGANVLTF. In DNA, the CDR3 is TGTGCCAGTAGTAATTGGGACAGGGGGCTGTCTGGGGCCAACGTCCTGACTTTC.